One and the same sample provided the 8 T cell receptor beta chains below, sequenced in a study of patients and donors after allogeneic stem cell transplantation. TCRdb reprocessed the RT-PCR reads with MiXCR, giving one entry per CDR3 protein. Counted here are about 200,000 distinct CDR3 sequences, around 41% occurring once; the ten biggest clones make up 33%. The specimen sequenced was blood, either unsorted or a sorted T cell fraction (not recorded which). Receptors were obtained from a human donor who was either an allogeneic HSCT recipient or a stem cell or donor lymphocyte infusion donor (not recorded which). It is not recorded whose cells these are; they may come from a transplant donor.

The chain is built from TRBV6-6 and TRBJ1-1; D is unclear. Germline V gives CDR1 MNHNY, CDR2 SVGAGI (reference sequence). The ends were cut back, 2 bases at V and 0 bases at J, with 10 bases in the middle. The CDR3 consists of 15 residues. The CDR3 loop reads CASSYGQTLNTEAFF. The CDR3 region has the DNA TGTGCCAGCAGTTACGGCCAGACCTTGAACACTGAAGCTTTCTTT.

The chain couples TRBV15 to TRBJ1-6; tentatively, D is TRBD1 (5 bases). This CDR3 spans 15 amino acids. The V and J ends lost 0 bases and 7 bases respectively, with 10 bases between them. Per germline, CDR1 LNHNV and CDR2 YYDKDF (reference sequence). In DNA, the CDR3 is TGTGCCACCAGCAGAGATTGGGGGGAAAATTCACCCCTCCACTTT. Translation: CATSRDWGENSPLHF.

This clonotype showed up just a few times. The chain combines TRBV20-1 with TRBJ1-1; D is ambiguous. This CDR3 is built from 12 residues. CDR1 is DFQATT, CDR2 SNEGSKA, per germline (reference sequence). The V end lost 0 bases, the J end lost 4 bases, and 6 bases lay between the germline ends. The CDR3 DNA reads TGCAGTGCTAGAGAAGGGTCCACTGAAGCTTTCTTT. Amino acids: CSAREGSTEAFF.

In the case of this clonotype: Relative to the germline gene, one junction end is altered; a read error may explain this. The chain recombines TRBV20-1 with TRBJ2-3, with D perhaps TRBD1 (5 bases). Looked up from germline, CDR1 is DFQATT and CDR2 is SNEGSKA (reference sequence). This CDR3 is 13 amino acids long. This chain's CDR3 is CSAFSQGPDTQSF. The CDR3 nucleotides are TGCAGTGCTTTTTCCCAGGGCCCAGATACGCAGTCTTTT.

The chain carries TRBV7-9 and TRBJ2-5; the D is unclear. Trimming took 5 bases from V and 5 from J, leaving 15 bases between them. The V gene's germline CDR1 is SEHNR and CDR2 FQNEAQ (reference sequence). CDR3 length equals 14 residues. The CDR3 DNA sequence: TGTGCCAGCAGCCCCTCCCCAAAGGTGGAGACCCAGTACTTC. Translation: CASSPSPKVETQYF.

This clonotype came up a few times. The chain couples TRBV7-9 to TRBJ1-1, with D perhaps matching TRBD1 (5 bases). The length of the CDR3 is 15 residues. V was cut by 0 bases and J by 2 bases, with 10 bases left in between. Germline CDR1 and CDR2: SEHNR and FQNEAQ (reference sequence). DNA of the CDR3: TGTGCCAGCAGCTTAGCGGCAGGGATAAACACTGAAGCTTTCTTT. The encoded protein is CASSLAAGINTEAFF.

The V call is TRBV12-3 or TRBV12-4, the J call TRBJ2-2; TRBD1 agrees at 11 bases. The CDR3 totals 16 residues. J was trimmed by 3 bases and V by 6 bases; bases with no gene match: 6. The CDR3: CASSFPGQGDTGELFF. The CDR3 nucleotides are TGTGCCAGCAGCTTCCCGGGACAGGGGGACACCGGGGAGCTGTTTTTT.

This clonotype has a handful of counts. The chain joins TRBV7-9 to TRBJ1-1, with D hard to call. Germline loops: CDR1 SEHNR, CDR2 FQNEAQ (reference sequence). The CDR3 has 12 amino acids. V shed 7 bases and J shed 5 bases, with 11 bases lying between them. The CDR3 sequence is CASNPSGTEAFF. The DNA of the CDR3 is TGTGCCAGCAACCCAAGTGGTACTGAAGCTTTCTTT. The variable domain in full, with the rest retrieved from reference TRBV7-9 and TRBJ1-1, is DTGVSQNPRHKITKRGQNVTFRCDPISEHNRLYWYRQTLGQGPEFLTYFQNEAQLEKSRLLSDRFSAERPKGSFSTLEIQRTEQGDSAMYLCASNPSGTEAFFGQGTRLTVV.